The 19 T cell receptor beta chains below all came from one sample that was sequenced in a study of T cell responses to AZD1222 COVID-19 vaccine. Sequencing used immunoSEQ multiplex PCR; TCRdb keeps in-frame clones, though not all of them. This table has about 93,000 clones, roughly 90% appearing once. The sequencing used peripheral blood, collected on day 0 of MenACWY control vaccination. These receptors were taken from an adult in good health.

The genes are TRBV10-2 and TRBJ2-5; D assignment may be TRBD1 or TRBD2 (6 bases each). This CDR3 has 14 amino acids. Per germline, CDR1 WSHSY and CDR2 SAAADI. The ends were cut back, 5 bases at V and 5 bases at J, with 15 bases in the middle. CDR3 coding DNA: TGCGCCAGCAGTAGGGGGGAGGTACGGGAGACCCAGTACTTC. The encoded protein is CASSRGEVRETQYF.

This chain uses TRBV6-2 or TRBV6-3 with TRBJ2-1; D perhaps matches TRBD2 (6 bases). This CDR3 is built from 16 residues. From germline, CDR1 is MNHEY and CDR2 SVGEGT. V was cut by 0 bases and J by 5 bases, with 14 bases left in between. The CDR3 coding sequence is TGTGCCAGCAGTTACTCCCGGCTAGCGCAAAACAATGAGCAGTTCTTC. This sequence encodes CASSYSRLAQNNEQFF.

CDR3 amino acids: CASSPVGGAGTGELFF. DNA for the CDR3: TGTGCCAGCTCACCAGTCGGGGGGGCTGGCACCGGGGAGCTGTTTTTT. V usage is TRBV18 and J usage is TRBJ2-2, with 8 bases fitting TRBD2. This CDR3 spans 16 amino acids. V was pared by 2 bases and J by 4 bases, with 6 bases of the junction left unmatched. Germline CDR1 is KGHSH and CDR2 is LQKENI.

The V and J genes are TRBV5-6 and TRBJ1-1; D ambiguous. The CDR3 has 13 amino acids. Germline loops: CDR1 SGHDT, CDR2 YYEEEE. V lost 0 bases and J lost 4, with 7 bases in between. CDR3 loop: CASSLAQGTEAFF. The DNA of the CDR3 is TGTGCCAGCAGCTTGGCCCAAGGCACTGAAGCTTTCTTT.

CDR3 protein: CASSLNGHYGYTF. The CDR3 nucleotides read TGTGCCAGCAGTTTAAACGGCCACTATGGCTACACCTTC. This chain uses TRBV12-3 or TRBV12-4 with TRBJ1-2, with no clear D. CDR3 length equals 13 residues. V lost 2 bases and J lost 3, with 7 bases in between.

This clone occurred once. V usage is TRBV7-8 and J usage is TRBJ1-2, with D perhaps TRBD1 (5 bases). The length of the CDR3 is 16 residues. V shed 5 bases and J shed 5 bases, with 21 bases lying between them. Per germline, CDR1 SGHVS and CDR2 FQNEAQ. As DNA, the CDR3 is TGTGCCAGCAGCGCCGGCGGGACCACTCAGAGTTATGGCTACACCTTC. This translates into CASSAGGTTQSYGYTF.

The chain joins TRBV9 to TRBJ1-5; a possible D gene is TRBD1 (5 bases). The CDR3 length is 13 residues. Trimming pared 2 bases from V and 4 bases from J, leaving 7 bases between. Germline lookup yields CDR1 SGDLS and CDR2 YYNGEE. CDR3 sequence reads: CASSVGENQPQHF. CDR3 coding DNA: TGTGCCAGCAGCGTGGGGGAGAATCAGCCCCAGCATTTT.

The sample holds one count of this clone. This clone may be a read error of a much larger clone one base away. In the same sample, other DNA sequences code for this CDR3. The chain recombines TRBV6-2 or TRBV6-3 with TRBJ2-7; no definite D call. The CDR3 runs 12 residues. Germline values: CDR1 MNHEY, CDR2 SVGEGT. Deletions cut 4 bases from V and 3 bases from J, with 7 bases between. In DNA form, the CDR3 reads TGTGCCAGCAGTTTAAGGGACTACGAGCAGTACTTC. As protein: CASSLRDYEQYF.

The chain links TRBV4-3 to TRBJ2-1; D gene unclear. Trimming cost V 0 bases and J 2 bases, with 8 bases left between them. Germline assignment: CDR1 LGHNA and CDR2 YSLEER. This CDR3 region has 15 residues. DNA for the CDR3: TGCGCCAGCAGCCAAGAAGTCGCTACCTACAATGAGCAGTTCTTC. Translation: CASSQEVATYNEQFF.

The chain couples TRBV5-1 to TRBJ1-2; maybe TRBD1 (6 bases). This CDR3 has 15 amino acids. Germline CDR1 is SGHRS and CDR2 is YFSETQ. Trimming took 5 bases from V and 2 from J, leaving 16 bases between them. CDR3 nucleotide sequence: TGCGCCAGCAGTCCGGATGGACAGCTGAACTATGGCTACACCTTC. It encodes CASSPDGQLNYGYTF.

The V call is TRBV7-9, the J call TRBJ1-4; D is undetermined. Trimming shortened V by 6 bases and J by 7 bases, and 15 bases separated the two germline ends. CDR1 and CDR2 from the germline V gene are SEHNR and FQNEAQ (reference sequence). The CDR3 is 14 residues long. For the CDR3, the DNA is TGTGCCAGCAGAATCAGCGACTTCCTTGAAAAACTGTTTTTT. It translates to CASRISDFLEKLFF. The full variable domain, with the rest looked up from reference TRBV7-9 and TRBJ1-4, is DTGVSQNPRHKITKRGQNVTFRCDPISEHNRLYWYRQTLGQGPEFLTYFQNEAQLEKSRLLSDRFSAERPKGSFSTLEIQRTEQGDSAMYLCASRISDFLEKLFFGSGTQLSVL.

The chain carries TRBV6-4 and TRBJ2-2; D not certain. The CDR3 has 13 residues. V was clipped by 4 bases and J by 1 base, with 4 bases between them. Germline CDR1 and CDR2: MRHNA and SNTAGT. The CDR3 DNA is TGTGCCAGCAGTGCAGGGAACACCGGGGAGCTGTTTTTT. The encoded protein is CASSAGNTGELFF.

This sequence joins TRBV7-3 and TRBJ2-2; a weak D match, TRBD2 (5 bases). Germline V lookup: CDR1 SGHTA, CDR2 FQGTGA. Trimming took off 1 base at V and 2 bases at J, with 11 bases between the two ends. The CDR3 consists of 16 residues. CDR3 in amino acids: CASSLNVGRNTGELFF. The CDR3 DNA reads TGTGCCAGCAGCTTAAATGTGGGGAGAAACACCGGGGAGCTGTTTTTT.

Here the CDR3 reads CASSLPLAGGYTDTQYF. In DNA, the CDR3 is TGTGCCAGCAGCCTACCATTAGCGGGGGGGTACACAGATACGCAGTATTTT. The rearrangement links TRBV5-6 to TRBJ2-3, with 11 bases matching TRBD2. CDR1 SGHDT and CDR2 YYEEEE come from the germline V gene. This CDR3 region has 17 residues. Losses at the gene ends were 4 bases for V and 2 bases for J; bases not matched to a gene: 9.

The CDR3 coding sequence is TGTGCCAGCAGTTTATTGCTCTATGGCTACACCTTC. Protein product: CASSLLLYGYTF. The chain carries TRBV28 and TRBJ1-2; D gene uncertain. Between the trimmed V and J ends, which lost 1 base and 4 bases, there was a span of 4 bases. The CDR3 is 12 residues long. Germline V lookup: CDR1 MDHEN, CDR2 SYDVKM.

V and J are TRBV30 and TRBJ2-4; the D gene could be TRBD1 or TRBD2 (5 bases each). In germline, CDR1 is GTSNPN, CDR2 SVGIG (reference sequence). This CDR3 has 16 amino acids. V lost 2 bases and J 2 bases, leaving 16 bases between the germline ends. DNA for the CDR3: TGTGCCTGGAGTCTTATGGCGTGGGGACCCAAAAACATTCAGTACTTC. It encodes CAWSLMAWGPKNIQYF.

The chain carries TRBV7-9 and TRBJ1-2; 7 bases are a match to TRBD1. This CDR3 has 13 amino acids. Unmatched junction bases numbered 8, after V lost 11 bases and J lost 2 bases. The germline gives CDR1 SEHNR, CDR2 FQNEAQ (reference sequence). The DNA of the CDR3 is TGTGCCTCTAGGGACAGTTTGAACTATGGCTACACCTTC. Translating gives CASRDSLNYGYTF.

J is TRBJ1-1 and V is TRBV11-3, with no clear D. CDR1 and CDR2 from the germline V gene are SGHNT and YENEEA. The CDR3 runs to 13 residues. V dropped 6 bases and J dropped 6 bases, with 14 bases sitting between them. The CDR3 DNA reads as TGTGCCAGCAGAGAACGGGCGTCGGCTGAAGCTTTCTTT. Amino acid sequence: CASRERASAEAFF. Full variable domain (rest looked up from reference TRBV11-3 and TRBJ1-1): EAGVVQSPRYKIIEKKQPVAFWCNPISGHNTLYWYLQNLGQGPELLIRYENEEAVDDSQLPKDRFSAERLKGVDSTLKIQPAELGDSAVYLCASRERASAEAFFGQGTRLTVV.

This clone appeared once. The CDR3 loop is CASSLTAGGTEAFF. The CDR3 nucleotides are TGTGCCAGCAGCTTAACGGCGGGGGGCACTGAAGCTTTCTTT. The V call is TRBV7-3, the J call TRBJ1-1; the D gene is possibly TRBD1 (5 bases). CDR3 length: 14 residues. CDR1 is SGHTA and CDR2 is FQGTGA in the germline V gene. With 0 bases removed from V and 4 bases from J, the gap between germline ends came to 9 bases. Using reference TRBV7-3 and TRBJ1-1 for the parts outside the CDR3, the full variable domain is GAGVSQTPSNKVTEKGKYVELRCDPISGHTALYWYRQSLGQGPEFLIYFQGTGAADDSGLPNDRFFAVRPEGSVSTLKIQRTERGDSAVYLCASSLTAGGTEAFFGQGTRLTVV.